This T cell receptor (beta chain) appears in the sequencing data of a study of CXCR3-negative and CXCR3-positive naive CD8 T cells. Study details: The libraries yielded about 150 million TRB reads, about 1.5 +/- 0.3 million each. Study-wide results and caveats: Comparison of naive cells showed more hydrophobic TRB CDR3s in CXCR3-positive than in CXCR3-negative naive cells. Researchers reported similar TRBV-TRBJ usage in naive CXCR3-negative and CXCR3-positive cells, though memory differed.

The study made its TRB cDNA libraries by 5' RACE, adding UMI labels. TCRdb re-analyzed the 5' RACE reads; it lists each CDR3 protein once, without DNA. The sample has 6,000 to 8,500 distinct CDR3 sequences. As regards this clonotype: Antigen: not known.

This CDR3 region has 15 residues. Looked up from germline, CDR1 is MNHEY and CDR2 is SVGAGI. Naive CD8+ T cells displayed a CD45RO-CCR7+CD27+CD95- phenotype. The chain has TRBV6-5 and TRBJ1-1; TCRdb names TRBD1, which stays unverified in the absence of DNA. This receptor was obtained from a human donor in good health. Some clones in this sample may be carry-over from other donors' samples. Input material: naive CXCR3+ CD8+ T cells from blood. The sample's subset: CD45RO-CCR7+CD27+CD95- naive CD8+ T cells expressing CXCR3 (TNR3+). This CDR3 reads CASSQAGTMNTEAFF.